This T cell receptor beta chain is from a study of cytomegalovirus exposure and HLA in healthy donors listed by TCRdb under 2017. As for the study more broadly: An earlier analysis of approximately 640 of the donors reported about 290 Gb of sequence data and some 120 million unique TCR beta sequences from roughly 200 million T cells. An early release that covered approximately 600 HLA-typed donors contained 250 to 350 gigabases of sequencing data and roughly 84 million unique TCR sequences. To decide whether each TCR beta V gene segment behaved as functional or pseudogenic, an earlier analysis of fewer than 750 of the donors relied on high-throughput TCR beta sequencing. In a later genetic analysis, genome-wide SNP genotypes for about 55% of the 666 donors were used, and that subset was treated as a discovery cohort. The T cell repertoires of 666 subjects were profiled by immunosequencing and related to cytomegalovirus serostatus. All discovery cohort repertoires had been generated on a single sequencing platform. On average, 235,054 unique TCR beta nucleotide sequences were sequenced per donor among roughly 430 genotyped donors of the cohort, with 15% to 20% of those sequences being non-productive. Because of strong linkage in the cohort, five DR-DQ haplotypes were treated as single units for association and clustering. The study combined high-throughput TCR immunosequencing, statistical association of individual TCRs with disease status, and machine learning to predict cytomegalovirus infection status. Besides the first cohort of 666 subjects, a separate validation cohort made up of about 120 different subjects was used. The study aimed to test whether signatures of past pathogen exposure could be identified by cataloging public T cell receptors. Rather than drawing on any new phenotypic data, the later analysis identified candidate immune exposures from TCR beta sequences and the way those sequences occurred across donors. Of the 398 genotyped donors, approximately 83% fell in the genetic ancestry cluster associated with self-reported Caucasian donors. Both class I and class II loci were covered by HLA typing, at four-digit resolution. The number of typed donors differed by locus: about 629-630 for A, B, C, DRB1 and DQB1; 500 to 550 for DQA1; 606 for DPA1; and about 470 for DPB1. A later analysis re-analyzed previously published TCR beta repertoires from 650 to 800 donors and added high-resolution HLA genotyping to study TCR occurrence patterns. Alongside the repertoire data, information on donor age, sex, ethnicity and CMV serostatus was compiled.

The germline V gene encodes CDR1 KGHSH and CDR2 LQKENI. The junction shows trimming of 3 bases on V and 5 bases on J, plus 8 bases between the germline ends. The CDR3 has 13 amino acids, counting the end cysteine and phenylalanine. The kept DNA is CDR3 alone, 39 bases in frame from the first base. The library was built by means of the immunoSEQ multiplex PCR assay. For the multiplex PCR, a mixture combining 60 forward primers for TCR Vbeta segments and 13 reverse primers for TCR Jbeta segments was used. Amplification of the CDR3 region of rearranged TCR beta genes was performed with a multiplex PCR assay on genomic DNA. The amplified TCR beta libraries were sequenced on the Illumina HiSeq System as 87-base-pair reads. On the study's bioinformatics: In a later analysis, around 80 million unique TCR beta chains were counted across the 650 to 750 repertoires, and some 10 million of these chains were shared by at least two donors. Raw reads were error-corrected and collapsed into unique sequences by a nearest-neighbor algorithm in which closely related sequences were merged to remove PCR and sequencing errors. V, D and J gene segments were assigned by aligning CDR3 sequences to IMGT reference sequences. For a sequence to be retained, a match of at least six nucleotides was required to both a V gene segment and a J gene segment. Rearrangements were classified as productive when the CDR3 lacked stop codons and remained in frame with V and J, and all other rearrangements were classified as non-productive. CDR3 was defined by IMGT convention, running from the second conserved V-encoded cysteine to the conserved J-encoded phenylalanine. The earlier analysis of 450 to 750 of the donors excluded any sequence lacking an unambiguous match to a single V gene segment. An earlier analysis of a few hundred of the donors called V segments functional above 56.7% productive rearrangements and segregating when the between-donor standard deviation exceeded 5%. To diagnose cytomegalovirus status from the catalog of TCR beta chain sequences, a statistical classification framework was built. A later analysis assigned V and J genes by comparing TCR nucleotide sequences with IMGT/GENE-DB human TR gene sequences. Using the TCRdist pipeline, a later analysis assigned CDR3 sequences along with most-parsimonious VDJ recombination scenarios. In a later analysis, every TCR beta chain was defined by the combination of its CDR3 amino acid sequence and its V-gene family, and reads without a unique V-gene family were dropped. A later analysis removed several hundred highly shared, low-generation-probability nucleotide sequences to deal with suspected cross-contamination and a sequencing artifact. A later analysis calculated a clonal expansion index for each public chain from normalized within-repertoire ranks of inferred template counts. In a later analysis, generation probabilities were computed using a VDJ recombination model fitted to out-of-frame rearrangements, and the results were checked against IGoR. A later analysis scored TCR-TCR, TCR-HLA and TCR-CMV co-occurrence with hypergeometric tests, applying a repertoire-size bias correction to TCR pairs. False discovery rates were estimated in a later analysis by permuting HLA or CMV assignments 20 times. A later analysis grouped co-occurring TCRs with DBSCAN, adding TCRdist sequence similarity when clustering within HLA-allele-positive subsets. Co-occurrence clustering excluded repertoires with fewer than 30,000 or more than 120,000 public chains, plus five with anomalous nucleotide sharing. TCRdb took this table from immuneACCESS and kept in-frame rearrangements with V and J called. Such tables lack part of the clones; where checked against another copy, unresolved V genes explain under half of the gap, and the rest is unexplained. V and J calls plus clone size are reproduced from that table; the DNA served to infer D and trimming. The sample table holds 150,000 to 200,000 clones, of which approximately 88% were seen once. The ten largest clones represent 0.75% to 0.95% of the sample.

A single count supports this clone. Its antigen is still unknown. It has no much larger one-base neighbor in the sample; base qualities were not kept. General study outcomes and caveats: A cluster of highly shared sequence variants was judged likely to represent a technical artifact of the sequencing pipeline. Correlated functional status among segregating V segments might reflect linkage disequilibrium, but an unknown experimental factor could not be ruled out. In a later analysis, some 18,000 TCR beta sequences were associated with specific HLA alleles at a false discovery rate of 0.05. Across donors, most TCR sequences were observed very rarely, whereas some public TCRs were present in many individuals. In the study, about 150 TCR beta chains were listed as associated with cytomegalovirus. A later analysis found that TCR association rates varied across HLA loci, with DRB1 alleles showing the most associated TCRs and HLA-C alleles the fewest. According to a later analysis, most CMV-associated TCR beta chains appeared to be HLA-restricted, and the HLA associations seemed to be driven largely by CMV exposure. According to a later analysis, parvovirus B19, influenza, CMV and Epstein-Barr virus appeared linked to several top co-occurrence clusters. Approximately 18 rarely observed V segments, including chromosome 9 orphons, were excluded from the earlier analysis of about 500 of the donors because counts were too low. The 87-base-pair reads could not distinguish some IMGT-functional V segments, including TRBV6-2 and TRBV6-3, so those segments were excluded. In this cohort, only TCR beta chains were sequenced, and detectable features were limited by the absence of alpha or paired-chain data. In a later genetic analysis, fewer N-insertions in productive TCRs were reported among donors in an Asian-associated ancestry cluster than the roughly 710-donor mean. Because HLA typing was missing for some donors at each locus, association tests included only the typed subset. A further reported finding was that TCR beta sequences accurately predicted the HLA-A and HLA-B alleles for most subjects in the first cohort. A few of the identified cytomegalovirus-associated TCR beta chains were confirmed in vitro to be specific for cytomegalovirus antigens. The only immune exposure information available for the cohort was CMV serostatus. A later analysis found that HLA-associated TCR beta chains were more clonally expanded and had lower generation probabilities than equally common non-associated chains. In both the original and validation cohorts, the classifier was reported to diagnose cytomegalovirus status with high specificity and sensitivity. Strong co-occurrence of HLA alleles, especially DR and DQ, made assigning TCR associations to individual alleles difficult. Presence/absence analyses assumed roughly uniform sequencing depth across donors, an assumption that may not hold. According to the authors, the approach could potentially be generalized to other disease states and immunological phenotypes. In an earlier analysis of some 640 of the donors, most TCR beta V segments were observed in productive rearrangements about 90% or about 30% of the time, broadly matching IMGT annotations. In a later genetic analysis, a missense DCLRE1C variant was associated with V-gene and J-gene trimming of TCR beta chains, and the association was replicated in an independent cohort.

The cohort was made up of around 720 healthy bone marrow donors. Cohort members were all nominally healthy when sampled, although unrecorded immune exposures were likely present. The donor tested CMV seronegative and was one of the 352 seronegative cohort members. Each donor provided a peripheral blood sample, and peripheral blood mononuclear cells were used for TCR beta sequencing. The Qiagen DNeasy Blood Extraction Kit was used to extract genomic DNA from the blood cell samples. This TCR came from a woman aged 25 to 39 in good health and CMV-seronegative. The sample was PBMCs. This chain joins TRBV18 to TRBJ1-5, with no D gene named confidently. The CDR3 reads CASSPRPDQPQHF. In nucleotide form, the sequence is TGTGCCAGCTCACCGCGGCCGGATCAGCCCCAGCATTTT.